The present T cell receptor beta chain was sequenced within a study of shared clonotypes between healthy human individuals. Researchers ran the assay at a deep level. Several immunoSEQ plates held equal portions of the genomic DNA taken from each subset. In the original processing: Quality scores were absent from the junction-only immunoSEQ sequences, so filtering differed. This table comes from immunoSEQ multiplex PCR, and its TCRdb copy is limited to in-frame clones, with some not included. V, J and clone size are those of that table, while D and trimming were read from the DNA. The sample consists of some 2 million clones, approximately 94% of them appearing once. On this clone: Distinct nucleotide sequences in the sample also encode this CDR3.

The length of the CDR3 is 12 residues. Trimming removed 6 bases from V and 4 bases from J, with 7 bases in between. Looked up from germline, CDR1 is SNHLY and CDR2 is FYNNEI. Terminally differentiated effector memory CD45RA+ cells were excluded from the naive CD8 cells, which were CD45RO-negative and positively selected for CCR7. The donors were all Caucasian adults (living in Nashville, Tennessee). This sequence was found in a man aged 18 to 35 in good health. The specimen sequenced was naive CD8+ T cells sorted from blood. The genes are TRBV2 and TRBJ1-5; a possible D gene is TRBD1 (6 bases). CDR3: CASRDSNQPQHF. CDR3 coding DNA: TGTGCCAGCAGGGACAGTAATCAGCCCCAGCATTTT.